The clone carrying this T cell receptor beta chain is a singleton in its sample. This sample is drawn from a study of T cell changes during pregnancy in multiple sclerosis. The CDR3 extends over 14 amino acids. V lost 6 bases, J lost 7 bases, and 11 bases stayed unmatched. Germline CDR1 and CDR2: MNHEY and SMNVEV (reference sequence). The repertoire was sequenced with immunoSEQ multiplex PCR; TCRdb's copy has only in-frame clones and lacks some. The sample carries some 67,000 clones, 90% to 95% recorded once. The chain has TRBV27 and TRBJ2-7, with 8 bases identical to TRBD2. The source of this sequence is a female donor with multiple sclerosis, enrolled in a pregnancy study. Sequenced material: peripheral blood, taken after pregnancy. The CDR3 DNA follows: TGTGCCAGCAGGGCACCGGGGGGGGCGCGAGAGCAGTACTTC. Residues: CASRAPGGAREQYF.